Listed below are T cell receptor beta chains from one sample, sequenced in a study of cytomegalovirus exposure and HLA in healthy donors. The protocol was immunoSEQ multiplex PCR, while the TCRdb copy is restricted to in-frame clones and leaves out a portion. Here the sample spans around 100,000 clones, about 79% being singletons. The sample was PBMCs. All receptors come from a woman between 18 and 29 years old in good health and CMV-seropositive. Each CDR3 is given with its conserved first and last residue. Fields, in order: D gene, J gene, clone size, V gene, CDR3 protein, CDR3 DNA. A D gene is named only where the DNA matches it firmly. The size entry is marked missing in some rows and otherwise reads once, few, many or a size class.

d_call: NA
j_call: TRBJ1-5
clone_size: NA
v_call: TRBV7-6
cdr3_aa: CASSLGHNQPQHF
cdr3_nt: TGTGCCAGCAGCTTAGGGCACAATCAGCCCCAGCATTTT

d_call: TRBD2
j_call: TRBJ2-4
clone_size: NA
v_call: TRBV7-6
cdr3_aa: CASSLGLAGGPTKNIQYF
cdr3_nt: TGTGCCAGCAGCTTGGGACTAGCGGGAGGGCCGACCAAAAACATTCAGTACTTC

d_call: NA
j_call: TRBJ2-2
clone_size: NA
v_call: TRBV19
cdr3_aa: CASSIVRTGELFF
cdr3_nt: TGTGCCAGTAGTATAGTCAGGACCGGGGAGCTGTTTTTT

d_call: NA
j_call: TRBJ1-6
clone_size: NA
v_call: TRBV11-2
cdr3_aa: CASSLGARGGYNSPLHF
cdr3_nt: TGTGCCAGCAGCTTAGGGGCGCGGGGAGGCTATAATTCACCCCTCCACTTT

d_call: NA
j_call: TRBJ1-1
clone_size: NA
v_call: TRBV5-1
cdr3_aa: CASSFRVENTEAFF
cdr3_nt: TGCGCCAGCAGCTTCAGGGTTGAGAACACTGAAGCTTTCTTT

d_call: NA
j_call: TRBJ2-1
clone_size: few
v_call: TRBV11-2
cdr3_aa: CASSVDIYNEQFF
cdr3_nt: TGTGCCAGCAGCGTCGACATCTACAATGAGCAGTTCTTC

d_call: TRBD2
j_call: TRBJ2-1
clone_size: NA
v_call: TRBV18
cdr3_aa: CASSPPSTSGSYNEQFF
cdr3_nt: TGTGCCAGCTCACCACCTAGCACTAGCGGCTCCTACAATGAGCAGTTCTTC

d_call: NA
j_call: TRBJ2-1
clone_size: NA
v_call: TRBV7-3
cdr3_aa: CASSFDSYNEQFF
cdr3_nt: TGTGCCAGCAGCTTTGACTCGTACAATGAGCAGTTCTTC

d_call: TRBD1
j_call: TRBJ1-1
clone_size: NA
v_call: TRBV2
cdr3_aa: CASSAGTGDEAFF
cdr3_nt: TGTGCCAGCAGCGCCGGGACAGGGGATGAAGCTTTCTTT

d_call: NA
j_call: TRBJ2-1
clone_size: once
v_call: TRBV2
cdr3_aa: CASSERALLNNEQFF
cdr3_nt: TGTGCCAGCAGTGAGCGAGCCCTACTAAACAATGAGCAGTTCTTC